This TCR beta chain was recorded in a study of regulatory T cells in long-lasting Graves disease. Study-wide context: Prior antithyroid drug treatment in newly diagnosed Graves' patients lasted under 3 months.

Time point: newly diagnosed GD, antithyroid drugs for less than 3 months. Researchers made the TCR library from RNA that was extracted from PBMCs. This clonotype was seen more than once but under ten times. No antigen is known for it. Through Arm-PCR of CDR3 regions and iRepertoire HTBI primers, TCR beta libraries were built. From the multiplex PCR reads, TCRdb called clonotypes with MiXCR, one entry per CDR3 protein. In the table there are some 330,000 distinct CDR3 sequences, 12% of which are singletons. Overall study findings and caveats: Segments TRBV28, TRBJ1-2 and TRBJ2-5 showed preferential usage in persistent disease.

Germline CDR1 reads LNHDA; CDR2 reads SQIVND (reference sequence). Unmatched junction bases numbered 17, after V lost 10 bases and J lost 5 bases. There are 18 residues in the CDR3. Separately, the same data were catalogued under a study of T cells in Graves' hyperthyroidism and ophthalmopathy.

Sequencing used peripheral blood mononuclear cells (PBMCs), obtained at new diagnosis, from a patient treated with antithyroid drugs. This TCR came from a woman in her late teens or twenties with Graves disease. This chain connects TRBV19 to TRBJ2-1, with 13 bases aligning to TRBD2. The CDR3 region has the DNA TGTGCCACAAACCCGGGACTAGCGGGATTCTCGGGTGACAATGAGCAGTTCTTC. Translated: CATNPGLAGFSGDNEQFF. Filled out from reference TRBV19 and TRBJ2-1, the complete variable domain reads DGGITQSPKYLFRKEGQNVTLSCEQNLNHDAMYWYRQDPGQGLRLIYYSQIVNDFQKGDIAEGYSVSREKKESFPLTVTSAQKNPTAFYLCATNPGLAGFSGDNEQFFGPGTRLTVL.